A single sample is the source of the 10 T cell receptor beta chains below, sequenced in a study of cytomegalovirus exposure and HLA in healthy donors. The PCR had 60 Vbeta and 13 Jbeta primers. Sequencing used immunoSEQ multiplex PCR; TCRdb keeps in-frame clones, though not all of them. The sample holds about 150,000 clones, about 64% seen once. Sequences were obtained from PBMCs. The receptors come from a woman aged 55-75 years in good health and CMV-seropositive.

This clone was observed a few times. The V gene is TRBV6-6, the J gene TRBJ1-5, with D uncertain. This CDR3 contains 14 residues. Germline lookup yields CDR1 MNHNY and CDR2 SVGAGI (reference sequence). V was shortened by 2 bases and J by 1 base, with 6 bases between the two germline ends. DNA for the CDR3: TGTGCCAGCAGTTACGCAGTAAGCAATCAGCCCCAGCATTTT. Its protein product is CASSYAVSNQPQHF.

The chain combines TRBV27 with TRBJ1-5, with 7 bases that match TRBD1. The CDR3 extends over 15 amino acids. The V segment lost 3 bases and the J segment 2 bases; nucleotides outside the gene matches: 4. Germline loops: CDR1 MNHEY, CDR2 SMNVEV (reference sequence). This CDR3 reads CASSLEGAGNQPQHF. As DNA, the CDR3 is TGTGCCAGCAGTTTGGAGGGGGCGGGCAATCAGCCCCAGCATTTT.

This clone was recorded once. This sequence joins TRBV19 and TRBJ2-4; possible D gene TRBD1, 6 bases. The CDR3 sequence is 13 residues long. CDR1 is LNHDA and CDR2 is SQIVND in the germline V gene (reference sequence). Trimming removed 6 bases from V and 4 bases from J, with 10 bases in between. This chain's CDR3 is CASRGDKKNIQYF. The CDR3 DNA reads as TGTGCCAGTAGAGGGGACAAGAAAAACATTCAGTACTTC.

The V call is TRBV15, the J call TRBJ2-2; 10 bases fit TRBD2. The CDR3 extends over 19 amino acids. The V segment lost 5 bases and the J segment 3 bases; nucleotides outside the gene matches: 15. Germline CDR1 reads LNHNV; CDR2 reads YYDKDF (reference sequence). The CDR3 loop reads CATSLQREGLLRYTGELFF. DNA for the CDR3: TGTGCCACCAGCCTCCAGCGGGAGGGCCTCCTTCGGTACACCGGGGAGCTGTTTTTT.

The chain carries TRBV5-1 and TRBJ1-6; 7 bases map to TRBD1. Trimming took 0 bases from V and 5 from J; bases not matched to a gene: 2. Germline V CDR1 and CDR2: SGHRS, YFSETQ. The CDR3 consists of 15 residues. The CDR3 is CASSLAGQDNSPLHF. The CDR3 region has the DNA TGCGCCAGCAGCTTGGCTGGACAGGATAATTCACCCCTCCACTTT.

The chain employs TRBV15 and TRBJ1-4; D possibly corresponds to TRBD1 (5 bases). In germline, CDR1 is LNHNV, CDR2 YYDKDF (reference sequence). The CDR3 contains 16 residues. V was trimmed by 0 bases and J by 6 bases, leaving 14 bases between them. CDR3 in amino acids: CATSRDTQGLYEKLFF. CDR3 nucleotide sequence: TGTGCCACCAGCAGAGATACGCAGGGATTATATGAAAAACTGTTTTTT.

The sample holds a few counts of this clone. This chain links TRBV4-3 with TRBJ2-5; D is possibly TRBD2 (6 bases). Trimming stripped 4 bases from V and 4 bases from J, with 16 bases between. Per the germline V gene, CDR1 is LGHNA and CDR2 is YSLEER. The CDR3 spans 15 residues. The CDR3 is CASSPGLGGSETQYF. CDR3 DNA: TGCGCCAGCAGCCCGGGGTTGGGGGGTTCAGAGACCCAGTACTTC.

The chain links TRBV29-1 to TRBJ1-1; the D is unclear. CDR1 is SQVTM and CDR2 is ANQGSEA in the germline V gene. CDR3 size: 12 residues. Trimming took off 1 base at V and 8 bases at J, with 11 bases between the two ends. CDR3 sequence: CSVEGSEPEAFF. The CDR3 coding sequence is TGCAGCGTTGAAGGGTCGGAGCCCGAAGCTTTCTTT.

This chain joins TRBV5-4 and TRBJ2-2; 8 nucleotides agree with TRBD1. CDR3 size: 16 residues. Germline lookup yields CDR1 SGHNT and CDR2 YYREEE (reference sequence). V lost 4 bases, J lost 2 bases, and 7 bases stayed unmatched. The CDR3 here is CASSKGQVPNTGELFF. CDR3 sequence (DNA): TGTGCCAGCAGCAAGGGACAGGTTCCCAACACCGGGGAGCTGTTTTTT.

The chain is built from TRBV9 and TRBJ2-1; TRBD2 matches 9 bases. Trimming took 4 bases from V and 0 from J; bases not matched to a gene: 5. This CDR3 spans 16 amino acids. Per germline, CDR1 SGDLS and CDR2 YYNGEE. The CDR3, as DNA: TGTGCCAGCAGCTATAGCGGGAGAGTCTCCTACAATGAGCAGTTCTTC. Encoded protein: CASSYSGRVSYNEQFF.